This T cell receptor beta chain stems from a study of spatial heterogeneity in lung cancer. Across the whole study: In the raw reads, each unique TCR and UMI combination was present more than ten times on average.

The time point: sample taken at primary tumor resection. No cells were sorted before sequencing. The whole RNA sequenced was extracted from tumor, nontumor lung or frozen PBMC. Patients with untreated early-stage non-small cell lung cancer, numbering some 72, were the donors. The germline gives CDR1 LGHDT, CDR2 YNNKEL (reference sequence). The CDR3 runs 14 residues. Trimming took off 1 base at V and 5 bases at J, with 12 bases between the two ends. Every TCR cDNA molecule bore its own unique molecular identifier. TCRdb reanalysed the 5' RACE reads using MiXCR and keeps one entry per CDR3 protein. The profile covers thousands of distinct CDR3 sequences, with around 4.5% appearing a single time and 25% to 35% taken by the ten largest. This clonotype was observed many times.

Sequencing was performed on normal lung tissue next to the tumor, taken at surgery. The chain couples TRBV3-1 to TRBJ2-7, with D possibly being TRBD2 (6 bases). The origin of this receptor is a female donor with early-stage non-small cell lung cancer. CDR3 in DNA: TGTGCCAGCAGCCAAGCGGGAGCACACCACGAGCAGTACTTC. It yields the protein CASSQAGAHHEQYF.